This T cell receptor (beta chain) was captured by sequencing in a study of blood T cells in healthy people across ages. Whole-study results and caveats: It was not possible, with unsorted PBMCs, to conclusively compare naive and antigen-experienced cells. Samples with more naive T cells showed higher observed beta diversity.

This clonotype was seen just once. The antigen remains unidentified. A sample-barcoded 5' primer and a J-beta primer mix were used in a second PCR of roughly 7 to 11 cycles. Via MiXCR, TCRdb re-called the 5' RACE reads, giving one row per CDR3 protein. This sample has under 1 million distinct CDR3 sequences; roughly 44% occur once, and the top ten carry around 21%. CDR1 and CDR2 (germline): LGHNA, YSLEER. V was pared by 3 bases and J by 4 bases, with 9 bases between. This CDR3 has 13 residues. The chain links TRBV4-3 to TRBJ1-1; TRBD1 is a possible D gene (5 bases). The sample taken for sequencing was blood. The sequence was collected from a man in his sixties in good health. In DNA, the CDR3 is TGCGCCAGCAGCCACGTTCAGGGCACTGAAGCTTTCTTT. It yields the protein CASSHVQGTEAFF.